This is a list of T cell receptor beta chains from one sample in a study of cytomegalovirus exposure and HLA in healthy donors. Clones were sequenced by immunoSEQ multiplex PCR, and TCRdb holds only the in-frame ones, with some missing. The repertoire holds approximately 200,000 clones, with under 95% as singletons. Material for sequencing was PBMCs. These receptor sequences come from a woman aged 18-29 years in good health and CMV-seronegative. Each CDR3 is given with its conserved first and last residue. A D gene is named only where the DNA matches it firmly. A row's size may be missing; if present it is once, few, many or a size class.

length: 16
size: NA
D: TRBD2
J: TRBJ2-2
V: TRBV7-3
CDR3: CASSPVGAGVPGELFF
DNA: TGTGCCAGCAGCCCCGTAGGAGCGGGAGTGCCCGGGGAGCTGTTTTTT

length: 15
size: NA
D: NA
J: TRBJ1-4
V: TRBV4-1
CDR3: CASSHRQATNEKLFF
DNA: TGCGCCAGCAGCCACCGCCAGGCAACTAATGAAAAACTGTTTTTT

length: 15
size: once
D: TRBD2
J: TRBJ2-1
V: TRBV5-4
CDR3: CASSAISRGGSEQFF
DNA: TGTGCCAGCAGCGCTATTTCCCGTGGCGGGAGTGAGCAGTTCTTC

length: 15
size: NA
D: TRBD1
J: TRBJ2-7
V: TRBV10-3
CDR3: CAISHRDRVAYEQYF
DNA: TGTGCCATCTCCCACCGGGACAGGGTCGCCTACGAGCAGTACTTC

length: 13
size: once
D: NA
J: TRBJ2-7
V: TRBV29-1
CDR3: CSVEGHNSYEQYF
DNA: TGCAGCGTTGAAGGGCACAACTCCTACGAGCAGTACTTC

length: 12
size: NA
D: TRBD1
J: TRBJ2-7
V: TRBV30
CDR3: CAWSAQGTEQYF
DNA: TGTGCCTGGAGTGCACAGGGGACCGAGCAGTACTTC

length: 13
size: NA
D: NA
J: TRBJ2-7
V: TRBV2
CDR3: CASSGSYSYEQYF
DNA: TGTGCCAGCAGTGGCAGTTATTCCTACGAGCAGTACTTC

length: 14
size: NA
D: NA
J: TRBJ1-1
V: TRBV11-1
CDR3: CASSPTPRGSRAFF
DNA: TGTGCCAGCAGCCCAACCCCTCGCGGTAGTAGAGCTTTCTTT

length: 20
size: NA
D: TRBD2
J: TRBJ2-3
V: TRBV5-4
CDR3: CASSRPGETSGSRSTDTQYF
DNA: TGTGCCAGCAGCCGACCAGGCGAGACTAGCGGGAGTCGGAGCACAGATACGCAGTATTTT

length: 13
size: NA
D: NA
J: TRBJ1-3
V: TRBV2
CDR3: CASRRVAGNTIYF
DNA: TGTGCCAGCAGGAGGGTCGCCGGAAACACCATATATTTT

length: 14
size: NA
D: TRBD1
J: TRBJ2-2
V: TRBV18
CDR3: CASSGTVNTGELFF
DNA: TGTGCCAGCTCCGGGACAGTCAACACCGGGGAGCTGTTTTTT

length: 14
size: once
D: NA
J: TRBJ1-2
V: TRBV5-1
CDR3: CASSLSQANYGYTF
DNA: TGCGCCAGCAGCTTGTCGCAGGCTAACTATGGCTACACCTTC

length: 15
size: NA
D: NA
J: TRBJ1-2
V: TRBV7-9
CDR3: CASSLPTASNYGYTF
DNA: TGTGCCAGCAGCCTCCCGACAGCCTCTAACTATGGCTACACCTTC

length: 14
size: NA
D: NA
J: TRBJ1-2
V: TRBV28
CDR3: CASRQAGPGYGYTF
DNA: TGTGCCAGCAGGCAGGCAGGGCCTGGCTATGGCTACACCTTC

length: 15
size: NA
D: NA
J: TRBJ2-7
V: TRBV18
CDR3: CASSASGTPLEEQYF
DNA: TGTGCCAGCTCAGCATCCGGGACACCGCTCGAGGAGCAGTACTTC

length: 10
size: NA
D: NA
J: TRBJ2-5
V: TRBV30
CDR3: CAWSRETQYF
DNA: TGTGCCTGGAGTCGGGAGACCCAGTACTTC

length: 11
size: NA
D: NA
J: TRBJ2-1
V: TRBV20-1
CDR3: CSALQQPHQFF
DNA: TGCAGTGCTCTACAGCAACCCCACCAGTTCTTC

length: 13
size: once
D: NA
J: TRBJ2-7
V: TRBV5-4
CDR3: CASSLDGTYEQYF
DNA: TGTGCCAGCAGCCTGGACGGTACCTACGAGCAGTACTTC

length: 17
size: NA
D: TRBD1
J: TRBJ2-7
V: TRBV5-1
CDR3: CASSRQGTYSLSYEQYF
DNA: TGCGCCAGCAGCAGACAGGGGACATACTCCCTCTCCTACGAGCAGTACTTC

length: 15
size: once
D: TRBD2
J: TRBJ2-1
V: TRBV4-2
CDR3: CASRFGGANNNEQFF
DNA: TGTGCCAGCCGCTTCGGGGGGGCTAACAACAATGAGCAGTTCTTC

length: 14
size: NA
D: TRBD2
J: TRBJ2-3
V: TRBV29-1
CDR3: CSFGGGDYTDTQYF
DNA: TGCAGCTTCGGAGGTGGGGACTACACAGATACGCAGTATTTT

length: 15
size: few
D: TRBD1
J: TRBJ1-5
V: TRBV7-9
CDR3: CASSEDRASNQPQHF
DNA: TGTGCCAGCAGCGAGGACAGGGCAAGCAATCAGCCCCAGCATTTT

length: 13
size: NA
D: NA
J: TRBJ1-5
V: TRBV14
CDR3: CASSQDGNQPQHF
DNA: TGTGCCAGCAGCCAAGACGGCAATCAGCCCCAGCATTTT

length: 14
size: NA
D: TRBD1
J: TRBJ1-1
V: TRBV18
CDR3: CASSRPGTGFGAFF
DNA: TGTGCCAGCTCGCGTCCCGGGACAGGGTTTGGGGCTTTCTTT

length: 14
size: NA
D: TRBD2
J: TRBJ2-1
V: TRBV2
CDR3: CASHTASGSREQFF
DNA: TGTGCCAGCCACACGGCTAGCGGGAGTAGGGAGCAGTTCTTC

length: 15
size: NA
D: TRBD1
J: TRBJ1-3
V: TRBV6-5
CDR3: CASSSRTGVGNTIYF
DNA: TGTGCCAGCAGTTCCCGGACAGGGGTTGGAAACACCATATATTTT